Below, 27 T cell receptor beta chains from the same sample are listed, as sequenced in a study of T cell clonality in common variable immunodeficiency. Generated by immunoSEQ multiplex PCR, the TCRdb table keeps only in-frame clones and is missing some. Recorded here are 51,000 or so clones, with no singletons, and the ten leading clones hold more than 2%. The material sequenced was peripheral blood mononuclear cells. Every receptor here comes from a person aged 18 to 75 in good health.

This clone was picked up a small number of times. The CDR3 end is not reached by the read, which stops 3 residues before it; the germline J gene fills it in. The rearrangement uses TRBV7-9 and TRBJ1-1, with D perhaps matching TRBD1 (5 bases). With 4 bases removed from V and 0 bases from J, the gap between germline ends came to 12 bases. The CDR3 extends over 15 amino acids. Germline assignment: CDR1 SEHNR and CDR2 FQNEAQ (reference sequence). CDR3 DNA, as far as it was read: TGTGCCAGCAGCTCCCGAGACAGTTTGAACACTGAA. It is translated as CASSSRDSLNTE. The whole CDR3 sequence reads CASSSRDSLNTEAFF.

This clone has ten or more counts. The CDR3 end lies 3 residues beyond the end of the read and is filled in from the germline J gene. The genes are TRBV19 and TRBJ1-6; tentative D call: TRBD1 (5 bases). CDR1 and CDR2 (germline): LNHDA, SQIVND (reference sequence). Trimming left V 7 bases short and J 10 bases short, with 11 bases between. The CDR3 totals 12 residues. CDR3 in amino acids: CASTRGGSPLHF. CDR3 DNA, as far as it was read: TGTGCCAGTACCCGGGGGGGATCACCC. Together with reference TRBV19 and TRBJ1-6, the CDR3 gives the full variable domain: DGGITQSPKYLFRKEGQNVTLSCEQNLNHDAMYWYRQDPGQGLRLIYYSQIVNDFQKGDIAEGYSVSREKKESFPLTVTSAQKNPTAFYLCASTRGGSPLHFGNGTRLTVT.

There are many counts of this clone. Read sequence stops 3 residues before the CDR3 end, and the germline J gene provides the missing end. The chain is built from TRBV20-1 and TRBJ2-3; 11 nucleotides align to TRBD1. The CDR3 runs to 16 residues. The germline V gene encodes CDR1 DFQATT and CDR2 SNEGSKA (reference sequence). With V trimmed by 0 bases and J by 3 bases, 5 bases remained unmatched. The sequenced part of the CDR3 DNA is TGCAGTGCTAGAGATCTGGGACAGGGGGTAACAGATACG. This gives the protein CSARDLGQGVTDT. The CDR3 in its entirety is CSARDLGQGVTDTQYF.

Regarding this clone: This is likely an artifact of a read error, given a far larger clone one base away. The CDR3 DNA, read in part, is TGTGCCAGCTCGGCGGGGGGCAGGGAGGAGACT. This sequence encodes CASSAGGREET. The whole CDR3 sequence is CASSAGGREETQYF. The chain carries TRBV6-2 or TRBV6-3 and TRBJ2-4, with 8 positions matching TRBD2. The DNA ends 3 residues before the CDR3 does, and the rest of the CDR3 is filled in from the germline J gene. Germline V gene lookup returns CDR1 MNHEY and CDR2 SVGEGT. This CDR3 contains 14 residues.

To note about this clone: The observed sequence ends 3 residues before the CDR3 terminus, with the missing tail filled in from the germline J gene. J is TRBJ1-6 and V is TRBV7-9; 8 nucleotides line up with TRBD1. CDR1 and CDR2 from the germline V gene are SEHNR and FQNEAQ (reference sequence). The CDR3 is 15 residues long. After removal of 5 bases from V and 6 bases from J, the junction contained 6 bases not matched to a gene. The CDR3 here is CASSARQGSNSPLHF. The sequenced part of the CDR3 DNA is TGTGCCAGCAGCGCCAGACAGGGGTCTAATTCACCC.

This clone was counted many times. The CDR3 extends 3 residues past the end of the read, so its final part is completed from the germline J gene. V and J are TRBV7-3 and TRBJ2-3; D may be TRBD1 (5 bases). Germline V CDR1 and CDR2: SGHTA, FQGTGA. The CDR3 spans 15 residues. V lost 2 bases, J lost 4 bases, and 13 bases lay in between. Incomplete CDR3 DNA: TGTGCCAGCAGCTTACAGGGAATCGGCGCAGATACG. This sequence encodes CASSLQGIGADT. The CDR3 in its entirety is CASSLQGIGADTQYF.

This clone appeared many times. This CDR3 is CATSSGDTDTQYF. Incomplete CDR3 DNA: TGTGCCACCTCTAGCGGGGATACAGATACG. The genes are TRBV19 and TRBJ2-3, with 9 bases fitting TRBD2. From the germline J gene comes the end of the CDR3, since the read stops 3 residues before it. CDR3 length: 13 residues. Germline V gene data show CDR1 as LNHDA and CDR2 as SQIVND (reference sequence). After removal of 10 bases from V and 3 bases from J, the junction contained 5 bases not matched to a gene. Together with reference TRBV19 and TRBJ2-3, the CDR3 gives the full variable domain: DGGITQSPKYLFRKEGQNVTLSCEQNLNHDAMYWYRQDPGQGLRLIYYSQIVNDFQKGDIAEGYSVSREKKESFPLTVTSAQKNPTAFYLCATSSGDTDTQYFGPGTRLTVL.

This clone was counted at least ten times. Germline and junction disagree at one end, which may indicate a read error. The read ends 3 residues early relative to the CDR3; the germline J gene fills the gap. The genes are TRBV7-7 and TRBJ2-3; TRBD2 matches 9 bases. CDR3 length: 18 residues. Germline CDR1 reads SSHAT; CDR2 reads FNYEAQ (reference sequence). The CDR3 DNA, read in part, is TGTGCTAGCAGCTTAGATGGGGCTAGCGGGGAACAGAGAGATACG. It specifies CASSLDGASGEQRDT. The entire CDR3 protein reads CASSLDGASGEQRDTQYF.

This clone was seen ten or more times. The observed sequence ends 3 residues before the CDR3 terminus, with the missing tail filled in from the germline J gene. The chain has TRBV5-8 and TRBJ1-6; D uncertain. Germline V gene lookup returns CDR1 SGHTS and CDR2 YDEGEE. The CDR3 contains 15 residues. The germline V and J ends were trimmed by 0 bases and 8 bases, with 12 bases remaining between them. The CDR3 protein is CASSLDLRGDSPLHF. Partial CDR3 DNA: TGTGCCAGCAGCTTGGACCTCAGAGGTGATTCACCC.

This clone was observed at least ten times. Read coverage stops 3 residues before the CDR3 terminus; the germline J gene supplies the remainder. This rearrangement joins TRBV30 to TRBJ1-3; no definite D call. The CDR3 is 11 amino acids. Trimming cost V 2 bases and J 4 bases, with 3 bases left between them. Germline CDR1 is GTSNPN and CDR2 is SVGIG (reference sequence). The CDR3 loop is CAWSRGNTIYF. CDR3 bases read: TGTGCCTGGAGTCGGGGAAACACC.

The table lists this clone with many counts. The read is 3 residues too short to cover the CDR3 end, so that end is filled in from the germline J gene. This sequence joins TRBV20-1 and TRBJ1-1; 10 bases map to TRBD1. The CDR3 runs to 12 residues. The junction had 5 bases not matched to a gene; V was cut back by 7 bases and J by 6 bases. Germline loops: CDR1 DFQATT, CDR2 SNEGSKA (reference sequence). The CDR3 loop is CSGRDRGPEAFF. The CDR3 DNA, read in part, is TGCAGTGGGCGGGACAGGGGACCTGAA.

As regards this clone: The read falls 3 residues short of the CDR3 end, and the missing part is taken from the germline J gene. The V and J genes are TRBV5-1 and TRBJ2-7, with no clear D. Germline loops: CDR1 SGHRS, CDR2 YFSETQ. The CDR3 loop spans 13 amino acids. V lost 5 bases to trimming and J lost 6 bases, with 15 bases between them. CDR3 loop: CASRRDGASEQYF. The CDR3 bases that were read are TGCGCCAGCAGGCGCGACGGAGCGTCCGAG.

In its sample, this clone was seen a few times. The read comes to an end 3 residues before the CDR3 does, leaving the germline J gene to fill in the end. The gene calls are TRBV18 and TRBJ1-2; 8 bases fit TRBD1. The CDR3 is 13 amino acids. Germline-derived CDR1 and CDR2 are KGHSH and LQKENI. The CDR3 sequence is CASSPTGDEGYTF. Incomplete CDR3 DNA: TGTGCCAGCTCACCGACAGGGGATGAGGGC.

This clone has at least ten counts. The read ends 3 residues shy of where the CDR3 ends; the end is completed using the germline J gene. This rearrangement joins TRBV7-2 to TRBJ1-5; 11 bases fit TRBD1. V was pared by 3 bases and J by 5 bases, with 3 bases of the junction left unmatched. CDR3 length: 15 residues. Germline V gene data show CDR1 as SGHTA and CDR2 as FQGNSA. The sequenced part of the CDR3 DNA is TGTGCCAGCAGCTTTGGGACAGGGGGGTATCAGCCC. This sequence encodes CASSFGTGGYQP. The full CDR3 protein reads CASSFGTGGYQPQHF.

This clone was counted many times. The missing CDR3 end, 3 residues past where the read stops, is filled in from the germline J gene. The chain uses TRBV7-9 and TRBJ1-1, with D hard to call. The CDR3 has 14 amino acids. From germline, CDR1 is SEHNR and CDR2 FQNEAQ (reference sequence). The V gene lost 5 bases and the J gene lost 2 bases, with 12 bases spanning the gap. The covered CDR3 bases are TGTGCCAGCAGCCAGGAAGTAAGAAACACTGAA. This sequence encodes CASSQEVRNTE. The entire CDR3 reads CASSQEVRNTEAFF. Full variable domain (rest looked up from reference TRBV7-9 and TRBJ1-1): DTGVSQNPRHKITKRGQNVTFRCDPISEHNRLYWYRQTLGQGPEFLTYFQNEAQLEKSRLLSDRFSAERPKGSFSTLEIQRTEQGDSAMYLCASSQEVRNTEAFFGQGTRLTVV.

This clone was detected many times. The CDR3 end is not reached by the read, which stops 3 residues before it; the germline J gene fills it in. V usage is TRBV5-1 and J usage is TRBJ2-3, with D hard to call. Per germline, CDR1 SGHRS and CDR2 YFSETQ. Between the trimmed V and J ends, which lost 4 bases and 3 bases, there was a span of 6 bases. CDR3 length: 12 amino acids. The CDR3 bases that were read are TGCGCCAGCAGCCTCGCGACAGATACG. This codes for CASSLATDT. The entire CDR3 is CASSLATDTQYF.

This clone was seen many times. The CDR3 region is CSASEPASGGRNEQFF. CDR3 bases read: TGCAGTGCCTCGGAGCCGGCTAGCGGGGGTCGCAATGAG. This rearrangement joins TRBV20-1 to TRBJ2-1, with TRBD2 matching 10 bases. The CDR3 end lies 3 residues beyond the end of the read and is filled in from the germline J gene. The V segment lost 6 bases and the J segment 6 bases; nucleotides outside the gene matches: 14. CDR1 and CDR2 from the germline V gene are DFQATT and SNEGSKA (reference sequence). The CDR3 is 16 residues long.

This clone was found many times. The sequenced CDR3 bases are TGCGCCAGCAGGCGGGACTCAGATACG. As protein: CASRRDSDT. The full CDR3 reads CASRRDSDTQYF. The V gene is TRBV5-1, the J gene TRBJ2-3; perhaps TRBD2 as D (6 bases). The observed sequence ends 3 residues before the CDR3 terminus, with the missing tail filled in from the germline J gene. CDR3 length equals 12 residues. Per the germline V gene, CDR1 is SGHRS and CDR2 is YFSETQ. Trimming cost V 5 bases and J 4 bases, with 8 bases left between them.

At least ten counts were recorded for this clone. The read stops 3 residues short of the end of the CDR3; the missing end is completed from the germline J gene. The V call is TRBV20-1, the J call TRBJ2-1, with D possibly TRBD2 on 5 matching bases. V gave up 6 bases and J gave up 0 bases, with 21 bases separating them. The germline CDR1 and CDR2 sequences are DFQATT and SNEGSKA (reference sequence). The CDR3 extends over 17 amino acids. The sequenced CDR3 bases are TGCAGTGCCCCGAGTTTAGGTAGCGAGGCCTCCTACAATGAG. Its translation is CSAPSLGSEASYNE. The entire CDR3 is CSAPSLGSEASYNEQFF.

This clone was seen at least ten times. The CDR3 goes on 3 residues after the read ends, and that part is filled in from the germline J gene. The chain uses TRBV30 and TRBJ2-3; D uncertain. The CDR3 covers 12 residues. From germline, CDR1 is GTSNPN and CDR2 SVGIG (reference sequence). The germline V and J ends were trimmed by 5 bases and 6 bases, with 12 bases remaining between them. The DNA read from the CDR3 is TGTGCCTGGGCTCCCGGGTCGGATACG. Translation gives CAWAPGSDT. The full CDR3 is CAWAPGSDTQYF.

The sample holds many counts of this clone. The read falls 3 residues short of the CDR3 end, and the missing part is taken from the germline J gene. This chain connects TRBV10-1 to TRBJ1-2; D call uncertain. This CDR3 is built from 13 residues. Germline assignment: CDR1 WNHNN and CDR2 SYGVQD (reference sequence). The V and J ends lost 2 bases and 4 bases respectively, with 8 bases between them. The CDR3 loop is CASSETALYGYTF. Partial CDR3 DNA: TGCGCCAGCAGTGAGACAGCACTCTATGGC.

In this sample, this clone turned up many times. The read is 3 residues too short to cover the CDR3 end, so that end is filled in from the germline J gene. The chain has TRBV5-4 and TRBJ1-2; 11 bases map to TRBD1. Germline V CDR1 and CDR2: SGHNT, YYREEE (reference sequence). This CDR3 is 15 amino acids long. Trimming at V came to 2 bases and at J to 4 bases, leaving 4 bases not matched to a gene. The CDR3 region is CASSFPGQGVYGYTF. The part of the CDR3 DNA that was read is TGTGCCAGCAGCTTCCCGGGACAGGGGGTCTATGGC.

This clone was found many times. The observed sequence ends 3 residues before the CDR3 terminus, with the missing tail filled in from the germline J gene. V usage is TRBV20-1 and J usage is TRBJ1-2; maybe TRBD1 (5 bases). Trimming left V 3 bases short and J 5 bases short, with 16 bases between. The CDR3 is 14 residues long. Per the germline V gene, CDR1 is DFQATT and CDR2 is SNEGSKA (reference sequence). CDR3: CSARDQTVWYGYTF. CDR3 DNA (partial): TGCAGTGCTAGGGACCAGACAGTTTGGTATGGC.

This clone was counted ten times or more. The missing CDR3 end, 3 residues past where the read stops, is filled in from the germline J gene. V usage is TRBV2 and J usage is TRBJ2-5, with D unclear. CDR1 and CDR2 from the germline V gene are SNHLY and FYNNEI. Between the trimmed V and J ends, which lost 3 bases and 6 bases, there was a span of 14 bases. CDR3 size: 14 residues. CDR3 DNA (partial): TGTGCCAGCAGTGATCCCGTCAAGCGACAGACC. Residues: CASSDPVKRQT. The complete CDR3 reads CASSDPVKRQTQYF.

This clone was recorded many times. The read comes to an end 3 residues before the CDR3 does, leaving the germline J gene to fill in the end. The rearrangement uses TRBV10-1 and TRBJ2-1; 7 bases agree with TRBD2. CDR1 is WNHNN, CDR2 SYGVQD, per germline (reference sequence). The CDR3 contains 14 residues. Losses at the gene ends were 11 bases for V and 3 bases for J; bases not matched to a gene: 10. The sequenced CDR3 bases are TGCGCCGGAGGGACTATCCATTTCTACAATGAG. Its protein is CAGGTIHFYNE. The CDR3 reads in full as CAGGTIHFYNEQFF.

In its sample, this clone was seen many times. Read data end 3 residues before the CDR3 end; the end is taken from the germline J gene. The J gene is TRBJ2-7, the V gene TRBV14; 7 bases align to TRBD2. The CDR3 consists of 15 residues. CDR1 SGHDN and CDR2 FVKESK come from the germline V gene. V lost 1 base and J lost 2; bases outside the gene matches: 5. This CDR3 is CASSQGLAEAYEQYF. Partial CDR3 DNA: TGTGCCAGCAGCCAAGGACTAGCCGAGGCCTACGAG.

This clone appeared many times. The CDR3 end lies 3 residues beyond the end of the read and is filled in from the germline J gene. The rearrangement joins TRBV5-1 to TRBJ2-1; 7 bases fit TRBD1. CDR1 and CDR2 (germline): SGHRS, YFSETQ. The junction had 4 bases not matched to a gene; V was cut back by 0 bases and J by 4 bases. The CDR3 spans 15 residues. The CDR3 DNA, read in part, is TGCGCCAGCAGCTTGGGGGACAGAACTTACAATGAG. It encodes CASSLGDRTYNE. The full CDR3 reads CASSLGDRTYNEQFF.